The clone carrying this TCR beta chain was seen only once. The antigen is unknown. This table comes from immunoSEQ multiplex PCR, and its TCRdb copy is limited to in-frame clones, with some not included. The repertoire holds approximately 2.3 million clones, with more than 80% as singletons. CDR3 length: 17 residues. CDR1 is MGHRA, CDR2 YSYEKL, per germline. V was trimmed by 3 bases and J by 5 bases, leaving 22 bases between them. This sample was taken from a study of shared clonotypes between healthy human individuals. General study results and limits: Only a few donors were included, so the genetic and exposure-history diversity represented was limited.

Sequencing was done on a sample of naive CD4+ T cells from PBMCs. The subset: CD45RA+ positively selected. This receptor was taken from a man aged 18 to 29 in good health. Some clones in this sample may be carry-over from other donors' samples. V and J are TRBV4-1 and TRBJ2-5; D remains ambiguous. The CDR3 DNA follows: TGCGCCAGCAGCCAGAAACCCGTAGGGCGAGAGGTGGAGACCCAGTACTTC. It yields the protein CASSQKPVGREVETQYF.